This T cell receptor (beta chain) was documented in a study of control samples from healthy donors and cancer patients. V was cut by 0 bases and J by 4 bases, with 9 bases left in between. The CDR3 covers 14 residues. Germline V lookup: CDR1 LNHNV, CDR2 YYDKDF (reference sequence). Profiling relied on immunoSEQ multiplex PCR, and the TCRdb table lists in-frame clones only, not all of them. The repertoire includes 100,000 to 150,000 clones, 87% of them detected once, and over 10% sits in the top ten. The chain employs TRBV15 and TRBJ1-2; no clear D. This TCR was sampled from a man aged 25-45 years in good health. Sequencing was done on a sample of blood. CDR3 in amino acids: CATSRDLTVYGYTF. Written as DNA, the CDR3 is TGTGCCACCAGCAGAGATCTCACGGTCTATGGCTACACCTTC. Full variable domain (missing parts from reference TRBV15 and TRBJ1-2): DAMVIQNPRYQVTQFGKPVTLSCSQTLNHNVMYWYQQKSSQAPKLLFHYYDKDFNNEADTPDNFQSRRPNTSFCFLDIRSPGLGDTAMYLCATSRDLTVYGYTFGSGTRLTVV.